Reported below is one T cell receptor beta chain. What it binds is unknown. RNA transcripts were the template for amplifying TCR beta CDR3 regions. The HTBI set primed first-round TCR CDR3 RT-PCR. One entry per CDR3 protein, called by TCRdb with MiXCR from the multiplex PCR reads. The sample includes approximately 430,000 distinct CDR3 sequences, around 14% of them seen just once. It was considered stable Graves' hyperthyroidism when ophthalmopathy did not progress within 18 months. Exclusion of a patient resulted from uncontrolled infection, other autoimmune disease, pregnancy or lactation. Each diagnosis was grounded in clinical symptoms, serum thyroxine and TRAb, thyroid ultrasound, and orbital computed tomography. These data belong to a study of T cells in Graves' hyperthyroidism and ophthalmopathy. Study-wide points: Ophthalmopathy prediction by the model preceded onset by a median about 6 months.

The germline CDR1 and CDR2 sequences are KGHSH and LQKENI. CDR3 length equals 14 residues. The V gene lost 2 bases and the J gene lost 6 bases, with 13 bases spanning the gap. The sequence came from a woman under 30 with Graves' hyperthyroidism. The sample taken for sequencing was blood. V and J are TRBV18 and TRBJ2-5; D is perhaps TRBD2 (5 bases). Here the CDR3 reads CASSPDSGVQTQYF. The CDR3, as DNA: TGTGCCAGCTCACCAGACTCCGGGGTTCAGACCCAGTACTTC.